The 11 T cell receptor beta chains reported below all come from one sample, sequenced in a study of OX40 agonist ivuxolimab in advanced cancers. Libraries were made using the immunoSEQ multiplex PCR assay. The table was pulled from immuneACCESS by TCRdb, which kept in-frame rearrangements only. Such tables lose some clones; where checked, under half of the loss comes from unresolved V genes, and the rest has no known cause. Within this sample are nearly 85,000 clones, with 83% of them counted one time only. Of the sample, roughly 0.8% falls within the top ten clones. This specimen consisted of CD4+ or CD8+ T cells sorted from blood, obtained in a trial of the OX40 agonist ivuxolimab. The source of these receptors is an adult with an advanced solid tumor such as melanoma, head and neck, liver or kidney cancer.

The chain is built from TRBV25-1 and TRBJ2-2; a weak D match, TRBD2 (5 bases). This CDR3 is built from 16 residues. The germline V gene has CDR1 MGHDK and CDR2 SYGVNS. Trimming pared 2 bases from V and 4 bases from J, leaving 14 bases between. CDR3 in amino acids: CASSELRTGFTGELFF. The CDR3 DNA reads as TGTGCCAGCAGTGAACTCAGGACTGGATTCACCGGGGAGCTGTTTTTT.

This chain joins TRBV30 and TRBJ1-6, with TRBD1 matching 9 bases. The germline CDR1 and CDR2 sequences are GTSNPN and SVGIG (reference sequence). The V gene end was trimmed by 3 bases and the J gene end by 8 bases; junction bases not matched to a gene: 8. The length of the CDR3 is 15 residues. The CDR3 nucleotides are TGTGCCTGGAGCACGGGACAGGGTGTTCATTCACCCCTCCACTTT. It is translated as CAWSTGQGVHSPLHF.

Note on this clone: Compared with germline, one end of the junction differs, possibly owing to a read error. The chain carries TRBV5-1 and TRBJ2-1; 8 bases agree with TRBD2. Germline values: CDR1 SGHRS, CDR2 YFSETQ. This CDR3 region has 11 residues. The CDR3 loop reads CASSSAGEPFF. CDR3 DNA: TGCGCCAGCAGCTCAGCGGGGGAGCCGTTCTTC. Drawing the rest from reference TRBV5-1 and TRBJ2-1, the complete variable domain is KAGVTQTPRYLIKTRGQQVTLSCSPISGHRSVSWYQQTPGQGLQFLFEYFSETQRNKGNFPGRFSGRQFSNSRSEMNVSTLELGDSALYLCASSSAGEPFFGPGTRLTVL.

CDR3 in amino acids: CASSLRVGGDGYTF. The CDR3 DNA follows: TGTGCCAGCAGCTTGAGAGTGGGCGGCGACGGCTACACCTTC. The J gene is TRBJ1-2, the V gene TRBV5-5; D is uncertain. Germline CDR1 SGHKS, CDR2 YYEKEE (reference sequence). The CDR3 covers 14 residues. V lost 1 base and J 8 bases, leaving 15 bases between the germline ends. The full variable domain, rest sourced from reference TRBV5-5 and TRBJ1-2, is DAGVTQSPTHLIKTRGQQVTLRCSPISGHKSVSWYQQVLGQGPQFIFQYYEKEERGRGNFPDRFSARQFPNYSSELNVNALLLGDSALYLCASSLRVGGDGYTFGSGTRLTVV.

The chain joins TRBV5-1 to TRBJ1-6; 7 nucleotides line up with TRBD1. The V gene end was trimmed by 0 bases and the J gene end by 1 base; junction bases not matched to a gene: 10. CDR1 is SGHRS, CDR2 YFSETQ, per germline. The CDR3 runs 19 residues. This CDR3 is CASSLATGVGFSYNSPLHF. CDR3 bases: TGCGCCAGCAGCTTGGCCACAGGGGTCGGATTTTCCTATAATTCACCCCTCCACTTT.

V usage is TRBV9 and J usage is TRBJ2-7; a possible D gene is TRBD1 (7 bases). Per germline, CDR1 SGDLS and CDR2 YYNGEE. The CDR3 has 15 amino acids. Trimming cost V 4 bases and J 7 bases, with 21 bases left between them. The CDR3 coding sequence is TGTGCCAGCAGCCCGGGGGACAGAGAATCGCGGGAGCAGTACTTC. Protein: CASSPGDRESREQYF.

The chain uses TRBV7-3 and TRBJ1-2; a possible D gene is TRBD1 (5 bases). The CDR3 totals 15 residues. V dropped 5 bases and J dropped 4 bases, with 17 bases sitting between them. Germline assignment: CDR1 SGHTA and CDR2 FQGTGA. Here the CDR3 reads CASSPTLDSPYGYTF. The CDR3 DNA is TGTGCCAGCAGCCCGACCCTAGACAGTCCCTATGGCTACACCTTC. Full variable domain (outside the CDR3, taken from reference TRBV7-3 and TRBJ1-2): GAGVSQTPSNKVTEKGKYVELRCDPISGHTALYWYRQSLGQGPEFLIYFQGTGAADDSGLPNDRFFAVRPEGSVSTLKIQRTERGDSAVYLCASSPTLDSPYGYTFGSGTRLTVV.

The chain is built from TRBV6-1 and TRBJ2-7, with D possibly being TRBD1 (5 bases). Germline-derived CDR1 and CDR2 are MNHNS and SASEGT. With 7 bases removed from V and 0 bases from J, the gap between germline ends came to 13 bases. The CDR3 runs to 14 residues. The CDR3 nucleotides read TGTGCCAGCATCCTCCGACAGTCCTCCTACGAGCAGTACTTC. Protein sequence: CASILRQSSYEQYF.

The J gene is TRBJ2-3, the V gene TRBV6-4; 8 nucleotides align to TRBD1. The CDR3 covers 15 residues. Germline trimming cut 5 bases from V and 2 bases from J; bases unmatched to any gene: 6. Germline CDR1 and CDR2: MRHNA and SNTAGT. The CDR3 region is CASSQGAAHTDTQYF. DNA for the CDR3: TGTGCCAGCAGTCAGGGGGCGGCACACACAGATACGCAGTATTTT.

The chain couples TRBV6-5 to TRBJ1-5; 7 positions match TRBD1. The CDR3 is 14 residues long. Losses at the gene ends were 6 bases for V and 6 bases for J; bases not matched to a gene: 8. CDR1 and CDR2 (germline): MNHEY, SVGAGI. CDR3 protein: CASRSGQVGQPQHF. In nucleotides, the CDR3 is TGTGCCAGCAGATCCGGACAGGTTGGTCAGCCCCAGCATTTT.

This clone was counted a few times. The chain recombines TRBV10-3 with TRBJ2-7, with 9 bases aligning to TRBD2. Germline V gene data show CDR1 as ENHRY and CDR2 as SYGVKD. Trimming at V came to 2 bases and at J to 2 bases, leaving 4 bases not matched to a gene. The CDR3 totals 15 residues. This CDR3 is CAISEGLAGAYEQYF. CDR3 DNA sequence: TGTGCCATCAGTGAGGGGTTAGCGGGGGCCTACGAGCAGTACTTC.